This T cell receptor beta chain emerged from a study of early T cells in non-severe SARS-CoV-2 infection. Study-level findings and limits: A preference for anti-spike CD8 responses marked VDJdb matching, which missed private and CD4 specificities.

Trimming removed 5 bases from V and 4 bases from J; junction bases left unmatched: 10. Germline CDR1 is GTSNPN and CDR2 is SVGIG (reference sequence). The CDR3 is 14 residues long. Via MiXCR, TCRdb re-called the 5' RACE reads, giving one row per CDR3 protein. There are fewer than 80,000 distinct CDR3 sequences in the sample; roughly 4.5% occur only once, and 3% to 4.5% lies in the top ten. This clonotype has a handful of counts. Its specificity is not known. This chain links TRBV30 with TRBJ1-2; 7 bases map to TRBD1. The receptor's source is an adult who was a healthcare worker with PCR-confirmed SARS-CoV-2 infection or an uninfected control (not recorded which). The donor label of this sample is uncertain. The sequences come from whole blood, collected at baseline. The CDR3 region has the DNA TGTGCCTGGCTGACAGGGAGACTCGGCTATGGCTACACCTTC. Encoded protein: CAWLTGRLGYGYTF.